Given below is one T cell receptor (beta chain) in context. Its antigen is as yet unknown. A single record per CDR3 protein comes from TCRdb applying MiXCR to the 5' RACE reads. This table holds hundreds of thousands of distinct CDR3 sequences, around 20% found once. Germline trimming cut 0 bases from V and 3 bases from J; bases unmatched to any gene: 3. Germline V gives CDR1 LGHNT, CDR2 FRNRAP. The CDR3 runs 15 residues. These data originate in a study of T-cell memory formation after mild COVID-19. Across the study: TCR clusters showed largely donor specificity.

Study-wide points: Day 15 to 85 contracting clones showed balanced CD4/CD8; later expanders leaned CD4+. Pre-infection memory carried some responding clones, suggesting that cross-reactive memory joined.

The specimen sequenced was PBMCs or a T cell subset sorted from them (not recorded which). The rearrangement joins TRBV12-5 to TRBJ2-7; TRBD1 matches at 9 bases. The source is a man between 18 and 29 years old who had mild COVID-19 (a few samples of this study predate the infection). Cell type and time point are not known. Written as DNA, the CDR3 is TGTGCTAGTGGTTTGGTACAGGGGGCCGGCTACGAGCAGTACTTC. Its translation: CASGLVQGAGYEQYF.